This is a list of T cell receptor beta chains from one sample in a study of neurological immune-mediated disorders. TCRdb used MiXCR to reprocess the 5' RACE reads, holding one entry per CDR3 protein. The repertoire consists of 45,000 to 50,000 distinct CDR3 sequences, with roughly 3.2% occurring once and the leading ten covering approximately 16%. The sequenced sample was PBMCs. These receptors were obtained from a woman aged 45-65 years with multiple sclerosis. CDR3s include the opening cysteine and the closing phenylalanine or tryptophan. D genes are given only for firm matches. Clone size is not always given. Where it is, it says once, few, many or a class for expanded clones.

J	V	D	size	DNA	CDR3
TRBJ1-1	TRBV12-3/TRBV12-4	NA	many	TGTGCCAGCAGGGGGACCCTGGGGAGGGACACTGAAGCTTTCTTT	CASRGTLGRDTEAFF
TRBJ2-3	TRBV28	NA	many	TGTGCCAGCAGATCCCAGGGGAAGTGGGCAGATACGCAGTATTTT	CASRSQGKWADTQYF
TRBJ2-6	TRBV28	NA	NA	TGTGCCAGCAGTTTGGCGGGGGGACAGGAGTTCTCCAACGTCCTGACTTTC	CASSLAGGQEFSNVLTF
TRBJ1-1	TRBV2	NA	many	TGTGCCAGCAGTGAGATGGCCAAAACTGAAGCTTTCTTT	CASSEMAKTEAFF
TRBJ2-2	TRBV5-1	NA	many	TGCGCCAGCAGCTATCAGGAGAGAAACACCGGGGAGCTGTTTTTT	CASSYQERNTGELFF
TRBJ2-5	TRBV12-3/TRBV12-4	TRBD2	many	TGTGCCAGCAGTCCGCCTAGAAGGCTAGCGGGGGGCCAGGGGGGGACCCAGTACTTC	CASSPPRRLAGGQGGTQYF
TRBJ2-1	TRBV10-3	TRBD1	many	TGTGCCATCAGCCGAACGGGACAGCCTACCGATGAGCAGTTCTTC	CAISRTGQPTDEQFF
TRBJ1-6	TRBV5-1	NA	many	TGCGCCAGCAGCTTGGAAGGGACGGGGAATTCACCCCTCCACTTT	CASSLEGTGNSPLHF
TRBJ1-1	TRBV20-1	NA	many	TGCAGTGCTAGAAGCGGGAACTCTGAAGCTTTCTTT	CSARSGNSEAFF
TRBJ2-3	TRBV10-3	NA	NA	TGTGCCATCAAGGAAGGAAAGAGCACAGATACGCAGTATTTT	CAIKEGKSTDTQYF
TRBJ2-1	TRBV7-2	NA	NA	TGTGCCAGCAGCTTAGGGCGGGGATCCTACAATGAGCAGTTCTTC	CASSLGRGSYNEQFF
TRBJ2-3	TRBV5-1	NA	many	TGCGCCAGCAGCTCGGACAGCTCTGATACGCAGTATTTT	CASSSDSSDTQYF
TRBJ2-5	TRBV7-8	NA	many	TGTGCCAGCAGCTTATCGCTAGCGAAAGAGACCCAGTACTTC	CASSLSLAKETQYF
TRBJ2-5	TRBV5-1	TRBD1	many	TGCGCCAGCAGCGTTGACAGGGGTCGGGAGACCCAGTACTTC	CASSVDRGRETQYF
TRBJ2-2	TRBV6-5	NA	many	TGTGCCAGCCGGCGGACCGGGGAGCTGTTTTTT	CASRRTGELFF
TRBJ2-3	TRBV29-1	NA	many	TGCGGACGGGCGTTAGCAAGTTCAGATACGCAGTATTTT	CGRALASSDTQYF
TRBJ2-5	TRBV7-8	TRBD1	many	TGTGCCAGCAGCTTATACCCGGGACAGGGTGGTGGGGAGACCCAGTACTTC	CASSLYPGQGGGETQYF
TRBJ2-7	TRBV20-1	TRBD1	many	TGCAGTGCTATAGGACAGGGAGATCGCGAGCAGTACTTC	CSAIGQGDREQYF
TRBJ2-3	TRBV15	NA	many	TGTGCCACCAGCAGAGGAAGTCGCAGGCGACTCACAGATACGCAGTATTTT	CATSRGSRRRLTDTQYF
TRBJ2-1	TRBV3-1	NA	many	TGTGCCAGCTCGGGTTGGGACTACAATGAGCAGTTCTTC	CASSGWDYNEQFF
TRBJ2-5	TRBV10-3	TRBD1	many	TGTGCCATCAGTGGGGACAGGGGGCTTGGAGAGACCCAGTACTTC	CAISGDRGLGETQYF
TRBJ2-1	TRBV5-1	NA	many	TGCGCCAGCAGCTTGGGGGCTAGCGTATACAATGAGCAGTTCTTC	CASSLGASVYNEQFF
TRBJ2-1	TRBV10-2	TRBD2	many	TGCGCCAGCAGTGAGTCTAGACTAGCGGGGTACAATGAGCAGTTCTTC	CASSESRLAGYNEQFF
TRBJ1-1	TRBV5-1	TRBD1	many	TGCGCCAGCAGCTTACAGGGGGCAAACACTGAAGCTTTCTTT	CASSLQGANTEAFF
TRBJ2-1	TRBV11-2	NA	many	TGTGCCAGCATCTGGGGAACCACGGACAATGAGCAGTTCTTC	CASIWGTTDNEQFF
TRBJ2-5	TRBV10-3	TRBD2	many	TGTGCCATCAGTGGGGGGGGTAACCAAGAGACCCAGTACTTC	CAISGGGNQETQYF
TRBJ1-1	TRBV5-1	NA	NA	TGCGCCAGCAGCATAGACAGCAACACTGAAGCTTTCTTT	CASSIDSNTEAFF
TRBJ2-5	TRBV7-9	NA	many	TGTGCCAGCAGCTTCTCGCAGGGACGAGAGACCCAGTACTTC	CASSFSQGRETQYF
TRBJ2-7	TRBV6-5	TRBD1	many	TGTGCCAGCAGTTACTCGGGACAGGGAAGGGGTTACGAGCAGTACTTC	CASSYSGQGRGYEQYF
TRBJ1-6	TRBV5-1	NA	many	TGCGCCAGCAGCGAGGGAAGCTCCTATAATTCACCCCTCCACTTT	CASSEGSSYNSPLHF
TRBJ1-1	TRBV5-1	NA	many	TGCGCCAGCAGCTTGAACGCAGGATCGAACACTGAAGCTTTCTTT	CASSLNAGSNTEAFF
TRBJ2-1	TRBV15	TRBD2	many	TGTGCCACCAGCAGAGCGGGACTAGCGGGGGGTGAGCAGTTCTTC	CATSRAGLAGGEQFF
TRBJ2-5	TRBV10-3	NA	many	TGTGCCATCAGTGAGTCGTCACCCCTCCAAGAGACCCAGTACTTC	CAISESSPLQETQYF
TRBJ2-7	TRBV5-6	TRBD2	many	TGTGCCAGCAGCCAACTAGCGGGAGGGACCTACGAGCAGTACTTC	CASSQLAGGTYEQYF
TRBJ2-7	TRBV28	NA	many	TGTGCCAGCAGTCCACCCTCCAGGACCGCGCACGAGCAGTACTTC	CASSPPSRTAHEQYF
TRBJ2-2	TRBV12-3/TRBV12-4	NA	many	TGTGCCAGCACGTTCGGGGTGGGGACCGGGGAGCTGTTTTTT	CASTFGVGTGELFF
TRBJ2-5	TRBV20-1	NA	many	TGCAGTGCTAGGGACTTCGTTTGGGAGACCCAGTACTTC	CSARDFVWETQYF
TRBJ2-2	TRBV24-1	NA	many	TGTGCCACCGGGGGTACAAGGACCGGGGAGCTGTTTTTT	CATGGTRTGELFF
TRBJ2-5	TRBV20-1	NA	many	TGCAGTGCTAGGGACGTTCAAGAGACCCAGTACTTC	CSARDVQETQYF
TRBJ2-3	TRBV10-1	TRBD2	many	TGCGCCAGCAGAGGTAGCGGGAGGTTGGATACGCAGTATTTT	CASRGSGRLDTQYF
TRBJ1-1	TRBV12-3/TRBV12-4	TRBD1	many	TGTGCCAGCAGCCTCTACACAGGGGCGGACACTGAAGCTTTCTTT	CASSLYTGADTEAFF
TRBJ2-3	TRBV7-9	NA	many	TGTGCCAGCAGCTCAGGACGACAGGAACCCACAGATACGCAGTATTTT	CASSSGRQEPTDTQYF
TRBJ2-7	TRBV5-1	TRBD1	many	TGCGCCAGCAGCAGGACAGGGGGCAACTACGAGCAGTACTTC	CASSRTGGNYEQYF